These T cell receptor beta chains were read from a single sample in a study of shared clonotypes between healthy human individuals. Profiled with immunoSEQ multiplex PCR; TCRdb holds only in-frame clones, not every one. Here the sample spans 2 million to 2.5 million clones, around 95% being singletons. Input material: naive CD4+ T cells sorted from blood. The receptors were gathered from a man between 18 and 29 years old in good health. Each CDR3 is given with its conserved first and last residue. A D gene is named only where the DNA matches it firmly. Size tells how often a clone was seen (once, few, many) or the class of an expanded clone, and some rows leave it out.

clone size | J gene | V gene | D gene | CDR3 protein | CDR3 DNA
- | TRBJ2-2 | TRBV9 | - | CASSVVFTGELFF | TGTGCCAGCAGCGTAGTTTTCACCGGGGAGCTGTTTTTT
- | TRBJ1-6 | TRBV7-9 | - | CASSGPSGSYNSPLHF | TGTGCCAGCAGCGGGCCGTCGGGGTCCTATAATTCACCCCTCCACTTT
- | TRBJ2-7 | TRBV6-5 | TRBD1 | CATRDSASYEQYF | TGTGCCACCCGGGACAGTGCCTCCTACGAGCAGTACTTC
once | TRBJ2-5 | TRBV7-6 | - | CASSFSFLETQYF | TGTGCCAGCAGCTTCTCATTCCTGGAGACCCAGTACTTC
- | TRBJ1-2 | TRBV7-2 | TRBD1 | CASKGQANYGYTF | TGTGCCAGCAAAGGACAGGCTAACTATGGCTACACCTTC
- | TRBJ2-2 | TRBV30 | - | CAFLGGDRNTGELFF | TGTGCCTTCTTAGGGGGGGACAGGAACACCGGGGAGCTGTTTTTT
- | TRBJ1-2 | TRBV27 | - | CASSLSIAVRGYTF | TGTGCCAGCAGTTTATCAATAGCGGTGAGGGGCTACACCTTC
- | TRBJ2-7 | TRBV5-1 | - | CASSLGQLYEQYF | TGCGCCAGCAGCTTGGGACAGTTATACGAGCAGTACTTC
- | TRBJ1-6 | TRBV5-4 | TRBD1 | CASSLPGTGASPLHF | TGTGCCAGCAGTTTGCCCGGGACAGGGGCTTCACCCCTCCACTTT
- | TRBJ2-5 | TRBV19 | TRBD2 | CASSGVAGVETQYF | TGTGCCAGTAGTGGGGTAGCGGGAGTTGAGACCCAGTACTTC
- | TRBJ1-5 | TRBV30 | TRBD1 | CAWSQGVGNQPQHF | TGTGCCTGGAGTCAGGGGGTAGGGAATCAGCCCCAGCATTTT
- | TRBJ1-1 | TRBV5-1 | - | CASSLSGVNTEAFF | TGCGCCAGCAGCTTGTCCGGGGTGAACACTGAAGCTTTCTTT
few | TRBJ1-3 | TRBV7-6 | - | CASSLGTRASGNAIYF | TGTGCCAGCAGCTTAGGGACGAGGGCGTCCGGAAACGCCATATATTTT
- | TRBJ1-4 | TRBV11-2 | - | CASSPYVGTNEKLFF | TGTGCCAGCAGCCCATATGTGGGAACTAATGAAAAACTGTTTTTT
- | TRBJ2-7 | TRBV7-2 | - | CASSLVRGSSYEQYF | TGTGCCAGCAGCTTAGTGAGGGGCTCCTCATACGAGCAGTACTTC
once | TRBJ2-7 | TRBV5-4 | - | CASSLFQTGSSYEQYF | TGTGCCAGCAGCTTGTTCCAGACTGGGAGCTCCTACGAGCAGTACTTC
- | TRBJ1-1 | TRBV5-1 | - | CASSLRQDKSTEAFF | TGCGCCAGCAGCTTGCGACAGGACAAATCCACTGAAGCTTTCTTT
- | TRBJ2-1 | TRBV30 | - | CAWSRMGTYNEQFF | TGTGCCTGGAGCAGGATGGGGACCTACAATGAGCAGTTCTTC
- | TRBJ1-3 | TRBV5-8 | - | CASSLWGENTIYF | TGTGCCAGCAGCTTGTGGGGTGAGAACACCATATATTTT
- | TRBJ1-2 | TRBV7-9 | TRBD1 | CASSSAWDRTNYGYTF | TGTGCCAGCAGCTCGGCTTGGGACAGGACTAACTATGGCTACACCTTC
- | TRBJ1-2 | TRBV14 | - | CASSQVLDSYGYTF | TGTGCCAGCAGCCAAGTTTTGGACAGCTATGGCTACACCTTC
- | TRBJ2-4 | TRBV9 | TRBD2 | CASSAQTSGSGNKNIQYF | TGTGCCAGCAGCGCGCAGACTAGCGGGAGTGGTAACAAAAACATTCAGTACTTC
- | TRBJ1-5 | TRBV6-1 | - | CASSPMDSNQPQHF | TGTGCCAGCAGTCCGATGGATAGCAATCAGCCCCAGCATTTT
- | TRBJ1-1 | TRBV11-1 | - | CASSSTPGKNTEAFF | TGTGCCAGCAGCTCAACCCCGGGGAAGAACACTGAAGCTTTCTTT
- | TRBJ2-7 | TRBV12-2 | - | CASRLPPGTPNREQYF | TGTGCAAGTCGCTTACCCCCCGGGACGCCCAATCGGGAGCAGTACTTC
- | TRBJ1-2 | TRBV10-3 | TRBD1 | CAISSGTANYGYTF | TGTGCCATCAGTTCCGGGACAGCTAACTATGGCTACACCTTC
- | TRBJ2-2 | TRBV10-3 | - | CAISSLPGELFF | TGTGCCATCAGTTCTCTTCCCGGGGAGCTGTTTTTT
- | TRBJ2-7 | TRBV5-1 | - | CASSSGVSSSYEQYF | TGCGCCAGCAGCTCCGGGGTTAGCAGCTCCTACGAGCAGTACTTC
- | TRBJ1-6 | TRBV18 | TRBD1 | CASSPGQNNSPLHF | TGTGCCAGCTCCCCGGGACAGAATAATTCACCCCTCCACTTT
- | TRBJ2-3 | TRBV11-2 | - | CASTNSRAGTTDTQYF | TGTGCCAGCACCAACTCCCGGGCAGGGACCACAGATACGCAGTATTTT
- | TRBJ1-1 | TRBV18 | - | CASSPQGIGNTEAFF | TGTGCCAGCTCACCTCAGGGGATAGGAAACACTGAAGCTTTCTTT
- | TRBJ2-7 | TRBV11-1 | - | CASSPGLTYEQYF | TGTGCCAGCAGCCCGGGGTTAACCTACGAGCAGTACTTC
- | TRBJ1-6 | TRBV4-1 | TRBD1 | CASSPRQGESPLHF | TGCGCCAGCAGCCCTAGACAGGGTGAGTCACCCCTCCACTTT
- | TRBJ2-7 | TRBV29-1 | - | CSVDKNYEQYF | TGCAGCGTTGACAAGAACTACGAGCAGTACTTC
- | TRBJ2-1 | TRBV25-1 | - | CASSGQDRSSYNEQFF | TGTGCCAGCAGTGGACAAGACAGGAGCTCCTACAATGAGCAGTTCTTC
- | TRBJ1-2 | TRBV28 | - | CASDPDTENGYTF | TGTGCCAGCGACCCGGACACAGAGAATGGCTACACCTTC
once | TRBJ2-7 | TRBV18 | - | CASSTSRGLSYEQYF | TGTGCCAGCTCAACTTCCAGGGGACTCTCCTACGAGCAGTACTTC
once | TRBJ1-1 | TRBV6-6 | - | CASSTRTGTGAAAFF | TGTGCCAGCAGTACCCGGACGGGGACCGGGGCGGCCGCTTTCTTT
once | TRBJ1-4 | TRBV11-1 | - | CASSWGATEKLFF | TGTGCCAGCAGCTGGGGAGCAACGGAAAAACTGTTTTTT
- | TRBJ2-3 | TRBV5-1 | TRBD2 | CASSLTSGDYTDTQYF | TGCGCCAGCAGCTTAACTAGCGGGGATTACACAGATACGCAGTATTTT
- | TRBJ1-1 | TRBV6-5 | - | CASNKPGVMTEAFF | TGTGCCAGCAATAAACCAGGGGTCATGACTGAAGCTTTCTTT
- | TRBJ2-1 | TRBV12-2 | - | CASRLRLESYNEQFF | TGTGCAAGTCGATTAAGACTAGAAAGTTACAATGAGCAGTTCTTC
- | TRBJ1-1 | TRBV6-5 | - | CASSYGTLNTEAFF | TGTGCCAGCAGTTACGGGACTCTCAACACTGAAGCTTTCTTT
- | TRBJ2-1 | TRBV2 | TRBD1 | CASSQDRGSYNEQFF | TGTGCCAGCAGTCAAGACAGGGGGAGTTACAATGAGCAGTTCTTC
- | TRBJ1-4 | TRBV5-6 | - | CASSLLEAPGLFF | TGTGCCAGCAGCTTGTTAGAGGCCCCGGGCCTGTTTTTT
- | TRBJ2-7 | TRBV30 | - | CAWTRLGYEQYF | TGTGCCTGGACCAGGCTGGGCTACGAGCAGTACTTC
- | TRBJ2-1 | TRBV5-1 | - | CASTPSGTRNEQFF | TGCGCCAGCACCCCATCCGGGACAAGAAATGAGCAGTTCTTC
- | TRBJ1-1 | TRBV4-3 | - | CASRTTGTEAFF | TGCGCCAGCAGAACCACGGGCACTGAAGCTTTCTTT
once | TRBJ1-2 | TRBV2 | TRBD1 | CASSMRTGVNGYTF | TGTGCCAGCAGTATGAGGACAGGGGTTAATGGCTACACCTTC
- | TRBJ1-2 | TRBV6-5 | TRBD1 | CASSPTPTGLGYTF | TGTGCCAGCAGCCCAACCCCGACAGGGCTGGGCTACACCTTC
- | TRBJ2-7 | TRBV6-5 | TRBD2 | CASSYSIGGDYEQYF | TGTGCCAGCAGTTACTCGATCGGGGGGGACTACGAGCAGTACTTC
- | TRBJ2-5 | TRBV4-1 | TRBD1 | CASSHDRVPETQYF | TGCGCCAGCAGCCATGACAGGGTACCAGAGACCCAGTACTTC
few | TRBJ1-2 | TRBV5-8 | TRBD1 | CASSWGQGAKNYGYTF | TGTGCCAGCAGCTGGGGACAGGGGGCAAAGAACTATGGCTACACCTTC
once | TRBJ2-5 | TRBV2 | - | CASSTDSQETQYF | TGTGCCAGCAGTACGGACAGCCAAGAGACCCAGTACTTC